A selection of T cell receptor beta chains follows, all from one sample in a study of CD8 T cells in ankylosing spondylitis. TCRdb re-derived calls from the 5' RACE reads in MiXCR, one entry per CDR3 protein. The sample consists of 200,000 to 250,000 distinct CDR3 sequences, under 12% of them appearing once. Sequencing was done on a sample of blood, either unsorted or a sorted T cell fraction (not recorded which). The source of these receptors is a male donor with ankylosing spondylitis or in good health (not recorded which). CDR3s include the opening cysteine and the closing phenylalanine or tryptophan. A D gene is named only where the DNA matches it firmly. Part of the rows lack a size; the others show once, few, many or a class for expanded clones.

NA	TRBV5-1	TRBJ2-5	many	CASRILGETQYF	TGCGCCAGCAGAATCCTCGGAGAGACCCAGTACTTC
NA	TRBV4-2	TRBJ2-3	many	CASSPGTDDTDTQYF	TGTGCCAGCAGCCCCGGGACGGACGACACAGATACGCAGTATTTT
NA	TRBV7-2	TRBJ2-2	many	CASSLNRDLNTGELFF	TGTGCCAGCAGCTTAAACCGGGACCTGAACACCGGGGAGCTGTTTTTT
NA	TRBV7-2	TRBJ2-7	many	CASSLYGGESYEQYF	TGTGCCAGCAGCTTATACGGCGGGGAATCCTACGAGCAGTACTTC
NA	TRBV3-1	TRBJ2-3	many	CASSLRNLRADTQYF	TGTGCCAGCAGCCTCCGGAACCTCAGGGCGGATACGCAGTATTTT
NA	TRBV20-1	TRBJ1-2	many	CSARGPANYGYTF	TGCAGTGCTAGAGGACCAGCTAACTATGGCTACACCTTC
NA	TRBV27	TRBJ1-1	NA	CASSPDGTMNTEAFF	TGTGCCAGCAGCCCGGACGGCACAATGAACACTGAAGCTTTCTTT
TRBD1	TRBV20-1	TRBJ2-7	many	CSRSGTGNYEQYF	TGCAGCCGATCCGGGACAGGGAACTACGAGCAGTACTTC
TRBD2	TRBV28	TRBJ2-3	many	CASSTPSGSTDTQYF	TGTGCCAGCAGTACCCCTAGCGGGAGCACAGATACGCAGTATTTT
NA	TRBV5-1	TRBJ2-3	many	CASSLETGLHTDTQYF	TGCGCCAGCAGCTTGGAGACGGGACTCCACACAGATACGCAGTATTTT
NA	TRBV5-1	TRBJ2-2	few	CASSPLGGNTGELFF	TGCGCCAGCAGCCCCCTGGGGGGGAACACCGGGGAGCTGTTTTTT
TRBD1	TRBV3-1	TRBJ2-7	NA	CASSPGQVDRSYEQYF	TGTGCCAGCAGCCCCGGACAGGTAGATCGCTCCTACGAGCAGTACTTC
NA	TRBV12-3/TRBV12-4	TRBJ1-4	few	CASKVRALEKLFF	TGTGCCAGCAAGGTCAGGGCCCTTGAAAAACTGTTTTTT
NA	TRBV7-2	TRBJ1-1	few	CASSPLGGGNTEAFF	TGTGCCAGCAGCCCACTAGGTGGAGGGAACACTGAAGCTTTCTTT
NA	TRBV2	TRBJ2-3	NA	CASSEKDTTQYF	TGTGCCAGCAGTGAAAAAGACACTACGCAGTATTTT
TRBD2	TRBV2	TRBJ2-3	NA	CASSAGAGTDTQYF	TGTGCCAGCAGTGCAGGAGCGGGGACAGATACGCAGTATTTT
TRBD1	TRBV25-1	TRBJ2-3	many	CASGGQGSDTQYF	TGTGCCAGCGGGGGACAGGGGTCAGATACGCAGTATTTT
NA	TRBV29-1	TRBJ1-2	many	CSARWEGKVHGYTF	TGCAGCGCCCGATGGGAGGGGAAAGTACATGGCTACACCTTC
NA	TRBV6-6	TRBJ1-1	NA	CASSYSMNTEAFF	TGTGCCAGCAGTTACTCCATGAACACTGAAGCTTTCTTT
NA	TRBV7-2	TRBJ2-2	many	CASSSPLGLNTGELFF	TGTGCCAGCAGCTCCCCCCTTGGACTTAACACCGGGGAGCTGTTTTTT
NA	TRBV7-2	TRBJ2-1	many	CASSLAGSYNEQFF	TGTGCCAGCAGCTTAGCGGGCTCCTACAATGAGCAGTTCTTC
NA	TRBV7-2	TRBJ2-7	NA	CASSPGPGSYEQYF	TGTGCCAGCAGCCCGGGGCCCGGCTCCTACGAGCAGTACTTC
TRBD2	TRBV29-1	TRBJ2-1	many	CSVDSSAGGFYNEQFF	TGCAGCGTTGACTCCTCAGCGGGGGGGTTCTACAATGAGCAGTTCTTC
TRBD1	TRBV7-2	TRBJ1-6	many	CASSLGRDSSPLHF	TGTGCCAGCAGCTTAGGGCGGGACAGCTCACCCCTCCACTTT
NA	TRBV20-1	TRBJ2-3	once	CSARKIAVGSADTQYF	TGCAGTGCTAGGAAGATAGCGGTGGGGAGCGCAGATACGCAGTATTTT
NA	TRBV7-6	TRBJ2-5	many	CASSLVINRGETQYF	TGTGCCAGCAGCTTAGTAATTAACCGGGGGGAGACCCAGTACTTC
TRBD2	TRBV5-1	TRBJ2-5	NA	CASSPGLAGSKETQYF	TGCGCCAGCAGTCCGGGACTAGCGGGGTCCAAAGAGACCCAGTACTTC
NA	TRBV5-1	TRBJ1-6	many	CASSLGKPDSPLHF	TGCGCCAGCAGCTTAGGGAAACCTGATTCACCCCTCCACTTT
NA	TRBV5-1	TRBJ2-7	once	CGSSLTPGYEQYF	TGCGGCAGCTCCCTGACTCCAGGGTACGAGCAGTACTTC
NA	TRBV5-5	TRBJ2-1	many	CASSLDGGRSYNEQFF	TGTGCCAGCAGCTTGGATGGAGGACGTTCCTACAATGAGCAGTTCTTC